This entry lists 21 T cell receptor beta chains sequenced from one sample in a study of T cell repertoires in cytomegalovirus infection. TCRdb reprocessed the reads via MiXCR and lists one record per CDR3 protein. The data hold 250,000 or so distinct CDR3 sequences, with around 8.7% observed a single time. Sequenced input: PBMCs. The receptors here all came from a human donor in good health (CMV status not recorded). Some clones in this sample may be carry-over from other donors' samples.

The chain links TRBV20-1 to TRBJ2-5; D unresolved. CDR3 length: 13 amino acids. Trimming stripped 3 bases from V and 5 bases from J, with 13 bases between. Germline-derived CDR1 and CDR2 are DFQATT and SNEGSKA (reference sequence). The CDR3 nucleotides are TGCAGTGCTAGGAGCGCGACCTTGGAGACCCAGTACTTC. Translation gives CSARSATLETQYF.

There are many counts of this clonotype. A read error may account for a junction end that differs from germline. The chain is built from TRBV7-2 and TRBJ2-7; no definite D call. The V gene's germline CDR1 is SGHTA and CDR2 FQGNSA. The CDR3 is made up of 11 amino acids. DNA of the CDR3: TGTGCCAGCAACTTAGGGTACGAGCAGTACTTC. It codes for CASNLGYEQYF.

There are many counts of this clonotype. The chain links TRBV7-9 to TRBJ2-5, with 7 bases fitting TRBD1. The junction had 10 bases not matched to a gene; V was cut back by 2 bases and J by 1 base. Germline CDR1 is SEHNR and CDR2 is FQNEAQ (reference sequence). This CDR3 has 17 amino acids. The DNA of the CDR3 is TGTGCCAGCAGCTTAAGAGGTGGCAGGGGGATCCAAGAGACCCAGTACTTC. It is translated as CASSLRGGRGIQETQYF.

In its sample, this clonotype was seen a few times. The chain recombines TRBV6-2 or TRBV6-3 with TRBJ2-1; 12 bases line up with TRBD2. The V gene end was trimmed by 5 bases and the J gene end by 7 bases; junction bases not matched to a gene: 6. Looked up from germline, CDR1 is MNHEY and CDR2 is SVGEGT. This CDR3 has 15 amino acids. CDR3 protein: CASSERTSGVNEQFF. The DNA of the CDR3 is TGTGCCAGCAGTGAACGGACTAGCGGGGTAAATGAGCAGTTCTTC.

V usage is TRBV6-2 or TRBV6-3 and J usage is TRBJ1-3; 8 nucleotides line up with TRBD1. CDR3 length: 14 residues. V was pared by 8 bases and J by 3 bases, with 6 bases of the junction left unmatched. Germline V gene sequence: CDR1 MNHEY, CDR2 SVGEGT. The CDR3 DNA is TGTGCCAGCCGGGACAGGCTTCGTGGAAACACCATATATTTT. Translated, it gives CASRDRLRGNTIYF.

In its sample, this clonotype was seen many times. The rearrangement uses TRBV12-3 or TRBV12-4 and TRBJ1-5; maybe TRBD1 (6 bases). V was trimmed by 6 bases and J by 2 bases, leaving 20 bases between them. The CDR3 has 17 amino acids. The CDR3 DNA follows: TGTGCCAGCAGCCGATCTAACAGGGCCGATGGCAATCAGCCCCAGCATTTT. Encoded protein: CASSRSNRADGNQPQHF.

The table lists this clonotype with a few counts. This rearrangement joins TRBV2 to TRBJ1-1; D may be TRBD1 (5 bases). The V end was cut by 5 bases, the J end by 4 bases, with 14 bases between. The CDR3 loop spans 14 amino acids. The germline V gene encodes CDR1 SNHLY and CDR2 FYNNEI. CDR3 protein: CASSWGRSATEAFF. CDR3 nucleotides: TGTGCCAGCAGTTGGGGGAGGAGTGCCACTGAAGCTTTCTTT.

This clonotype has ten or more counts. J is TRBJ2-4 and V is TRBV6-2 or TRBV6-3; D perhaps matches TRBD2 (7 bases). The CDR3 runs 16 residues. V was shortened by 6 bases and J by 5 bases, with 20 bases between the two germline ends. Germline V gene lookup returns CDR1 MNHEY and CDR2 SVGEGT. CDR3 sequence (DNA): TGTGCCAGCAGCCCCCTTTCGGGGGGCCGGGAAAACATTCAGTACTTC. This sequence encodes CASSPLSGGRENIQYF.

In its sample, this clonotype was seen many times. The chain has TRBV27 and TRBJ1-1; TRBD1 is a possible D gene (6 bases). The length of the CDR3 is 17 residues. Germline V gene sequence: CDR1 MNHEY, CDR2 SMNVEV (reference sequence). Trimming took 5 bases from V and 1 from J, leaving 20 bases between them. In nucleotides, the CDR3 is TGTGCCAGCAGTACCGTTACGGGGGGCGAGGGGAACACTGAAGCTTTCTTT. This sequence encodes CASSTVTGGEGNTEAFF.

This clonotype was counted many times. This chain links TRBV7-6 with TRBJ2-7, with 10 nucleotides matching TRBD1. The germline V gene encodes CDR1 SGHVS and CDR2 FNYEAQ. Unmatched junction bases numbered 8, after V lost 0 bases and J lost 6 bases. This CDR3 has 16 residues. The CDR3 nucleotides are TGTGCCAGCAGCTTAGCCGCGGGACAGGGGCTTTTCGAGCAGTACTTC. It yields the protein CASSLAAGQGLFEQYF. The full variable domain, completed using reference TRBV7-6 and TRBJ2-7, is GAGVSQSPRYKVTKRGQDVALRCDPISGHVSLYWYRQALGQGPEFLTYFNYEAQQDKSGLPNDRFSAERPEGSISTLTIQRTEQRDSAMYRCASSLAAGQGLFEQYFGPGTRLTVT.

The chain's CDR3 is CASSKGGSSYEQYF. The DNA of the CDR3 is TGTGCCAGCAGCAAAGGGGGCTCGTCCTACGAGCAGTACTTC. The chain links TRBV7-2 to TRBJ2-7, with 7 bases aligning to TRBD1. Per germline, CDR1 SGHTA and CDR2 FQGNSA. Trimming cost V 5 bases and J 1 base; bases outside gene matches: 5. The CDR3 loop spans 14 amino acids.

This clonotype was seen many times. The genes are TRBV20-1 and TRBJ1-5, with D perhaps TRBD1 (6 bases). The CDR3 runs to 16 residues. Germline assignment: CDR1 DFQATT and CDR2 SNEGSKA (reference sequence). V lost 3 bases and J lost 4, with 19 bases in between. CDR3 amino acids: CSARGAGFFENQPQHF. For the CDR3, the DNA is TGCAGTGCTAGGGGGGCAGGTTTCTTTGAAAATCAGCCCCAGCATTTT.

This chain links TRBV30 with TRBJ1-1; D unresolved. V lost 3 bases to trimming and J lost 1 base, with 9 bases between them. CDR1 and CDR2 (germline): GTSNPN, SVGIG (reference sequence). This CDR3 region has 13 residues. CDR3 DNA sequence: TGTGCCTGGAGGAGGACGGGGAACACTGAAGCTTTCTTT. Translation gives CAWRRTGNTEAFF.

This clonotype was recorded at least ten times. This rearrangement joins TRBV5-6 to TRBJ2-3; D is ambiguous. V lost 4 bases and J 6 bases, leaving 9 bases between the germline ends. This CDR3 is 12 amino acids long. Germline CDR1 reads SGHDT; CDR2 reads YYEEEE. The CDR3 spells CASSRRDDTQYF. As DNA, the CDR3 is TGTGCCAGCAGCCGGCGAGATGATACGCAGTATTTT.

This clonotype was detected ten times or more. The chain employs TRBV7-2 and TRBJ1-2; unclear D gene. The germline V and J ends were trimmed by 0 bases and 4 bases, with 0 bases remaining between them. The V gene's germline CDR1 is SGHTA and CDR2 FQGNSA. The CDR3 has 11 residues. The CDR3 is CASSLAYGYTF. The CDR3 coding sequence is TGTGCCAGCAGCTTAGCCTATGGCTACACCTTC.

This clonotype was seen many times. The chain couples TRBV6-6 to TRBJ1-1; D is perhaps TRBD1 (5 bases). The CDR3 covers 14 residues. V was cut by 7 bases and J by 0 bases, with 12 bases left in between. The V gene's germline CDR1 is MNHNY and CDR2 SVGAGI (reference sequence). CDR3 DNA sequence: TGTGCCAGCACCACAGGATATTTGAACACTGAAGCTTTCTTT. It yields the protein CASTTGYLNTEAFF.

This clonotype was seen at least ten times. This chain links TRBV7-9 with TRBJ2-7; possibly TRBD2 for D (7 bases). Trimming stripped 5 bases from V and 4 bases from J, with 15 bases between. The CDR3 contains 14 residues. CDR1 is SEHNR, CDR2 FQNEAQ, per germline (reference sequence). CDR3 residues: CASSRGGGGYEQYF. CDR3 DNA: TGTGCCAGCAGCCGCGGAGGGGGAGGGTACGAGCAGTACTTC.

Only a few counts were recorded for this clonotype. This chain connects TRBV4-1 to TRBJ2-7, with TRBD2 as a possible D gene (6 bases). Germline loops: CDR1 MGHRA, CDR2 YSYEKL. Between the trimmed V and J ends, which lost 3 bases and 9 bases, there was a span of 9 bases. CDR3 length: 11 residues. CDR3 residues: CASSQEGVQYF. The CDR3 DNA follows: TGCGCCAGCAGCCAGGAGGGAGTGCAGTACTTC.

A few counts support this clonotype. V is TRBV6-2 or TRBV6-3 and J is TRBJ2-1; D may match TRBD1 or TRBD2 (5 bases each). The CDR3 runs 15 residues. V shed 6 bases and J shed 5 bases, with 17 bases lying between them. The germline CDR1 and CDR2 sequences are MNHEY and SVGEGT. CDR3 amino acids: CASRPWGGPNNEQFF. Written as DNA, the CDR3 is TGTGCCAGCAGGCCCTGGGGCGGGCCGAACAATGAGCAGTTCTTC.

This clonotype was recorded at least ten times. DNA for the CDR3: TGTGCCAGTAGTATGAGGACAGGGAGAGGCGAGCAGTACTTC. Translating gives CASSMRTGRGEQYF. The gene calls are TRBV19 and TRBJ2-7, with 8 nucleotides matching TRBD1. The junction had 7 bases not matched to a gene; V was cut back by 3 bases and J by 6 bases. Germline CDR1 and CDR2: LNHDA and SQIVND (reference sequence). This CDR3 region has 14 residues.

This clonotype was recorded at least ten times. The chain employs TRBV7-2 and TRBJ1-1, with a possible D match to TRBD1 (5 bases). CDR1 is SGHTA and CDR2 is FQGNSA in the germline V gene. Trimming removed 10 bases at V and 6 bases at J, with 27 bases between. This CDR3 region has 16 residues. The CDR3: CATMPGPTIFTPEAFF. The DNA of the CDR3 is TGTGCCACCATGCCGGGACCCACGATCTTCACGCCTGAAGCTTTCTTT.